This TCR beta chain came from a study of Ad26.COV2.S vaccination and SARS-CoV-2 variants. Study-wide background: The authors gave Ad26.COV2.S intramuscularly, either once or twice 56 days apart.

Study-wide results and limits: Greater spike-specific TCR breadth was seen in vaccine recipients than in placebo recipients.

CDR1 and CDR2 (germline): SGHVS, FNYEAQ. The CDR3 contains 15 residues. V lost 1 base, J lost 4 bases, and 12 bases lay in between. This table comes from immunoSEQ multiplex PCR, and its TCRdb copy is limited to in-frame clones, with some not included. The table shows roughly 350,000 clones, with 87% occurring only once. Described treatment: around 19 received Ad26.COV2.S at low or high dose, single or two shots; 5 received placebo; per-sample allocation not given. Following the first vaccine or placebo injection, samples were taken on day 63. Adults aged 18-55 years in Boston included the donor. The count of this clone is one. Its antigen is still unknown.

The sequence was obtained from a person between 18 and 65 years old who received the Ad26.COV2.S COVID-19 vaccine or a placebo. Here the sequenced sample was peripheral blood, taken in a trial of Ad26.COV2.S vaccine versus placebo. This chain connects TRBV7-6 to TRBJ2-3; TRBD2 is a possible D gene (6 bases). The CDR3 protein is CASSLDGGDADTQYF. CDR3 nucleotides: TGTGCCAGCAGCTTAGATGGCGGGGATGCAGATACGCAGTATTTT.